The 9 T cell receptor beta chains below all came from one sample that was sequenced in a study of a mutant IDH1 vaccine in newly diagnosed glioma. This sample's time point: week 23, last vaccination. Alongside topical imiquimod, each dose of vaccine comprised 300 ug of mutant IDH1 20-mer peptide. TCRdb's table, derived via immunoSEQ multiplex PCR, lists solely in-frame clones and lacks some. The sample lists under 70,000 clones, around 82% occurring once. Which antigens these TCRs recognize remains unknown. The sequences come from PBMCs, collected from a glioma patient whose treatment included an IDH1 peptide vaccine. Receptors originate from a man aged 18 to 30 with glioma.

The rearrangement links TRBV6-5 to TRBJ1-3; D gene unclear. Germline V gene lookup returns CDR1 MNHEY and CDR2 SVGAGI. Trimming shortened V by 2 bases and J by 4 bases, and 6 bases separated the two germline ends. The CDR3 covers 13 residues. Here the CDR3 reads CASSYAPGNTIYF. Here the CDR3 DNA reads TGTGCCAGCAGTTACGCTCCCGGAAACACCATATATTTT.

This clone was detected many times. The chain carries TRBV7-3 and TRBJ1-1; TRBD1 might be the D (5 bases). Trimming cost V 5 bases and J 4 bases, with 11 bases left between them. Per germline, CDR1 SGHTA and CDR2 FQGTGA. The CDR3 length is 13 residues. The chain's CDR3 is CASSHGGITEAFF. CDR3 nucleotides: TGTGCCAGCAGCCACGGGGGGATCACTGAAGCTTTCTTT.

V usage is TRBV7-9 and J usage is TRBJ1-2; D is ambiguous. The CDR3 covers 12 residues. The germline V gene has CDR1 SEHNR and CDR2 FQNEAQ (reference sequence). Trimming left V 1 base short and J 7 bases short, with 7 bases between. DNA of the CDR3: TGTGCCAGCAGCTTAGGGCAGTCTGGCTACACCTTC. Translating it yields CASSLGQSGYTF.

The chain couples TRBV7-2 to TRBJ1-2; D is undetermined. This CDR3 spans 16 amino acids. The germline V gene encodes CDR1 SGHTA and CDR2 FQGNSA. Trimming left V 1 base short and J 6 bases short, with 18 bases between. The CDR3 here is CASSLGRTGLSNGYTF. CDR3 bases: TGTGCCAGCAGCTTAGGGCGGACGGGCTTAAGCAATGGCTACACCTTC.

In DNA form, the CDR3 reads TGTGCCAGCAGCTTTTGGCTGGATGGCTACACCTTC. It yields the protein CASSFWLDGYTF. This chain uses TRBV5-4 with TRBJ1-2; D gene ambiguous. V shed 2 bases and J shed 6 bases, with 8 bases lying between them. Germline lookup yields CDR1 SGHNT and CDR2 YYREEE (reference sequence). The CDR3 extends over 12 amino acids.

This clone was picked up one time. CDR3 sequence: CASSLFRSLQSHNTEAFF. The CDR3 coding sequence is TGTGCCAGCAGCTTATTCAGGTCCTTACAGAGCCACAACACTGAAGCTTTCTTT. V is TRBV7-2 and J is TRBJ1-1; no definite D call. The CDR3 runs to 18 residues. V was shortened by 2 bases and J by 2 bases, with 21 bases between the two germline ends. CDR1 is SGHTA and CDR2 is FQGNSA in the germline V gene. Using reference TRBV7-2 and TRBJ1-1 for the parts outside the CDR3, the full variable domain is GAGVSQSPSNKVTEKGKDVELRCDPISGHTALYWYRQSLGQGLEFLIYFQGNSAPDKSGLPSDRFSAERTGGSVSTLTIQRTQQEDSAVYLCASSLFRSLQSHNTEAFFGQGTRLTVV.

The CDR3 reads CASSLAGSGTTSYEQYF. The CDR3 nucleotides read TGTGCCAGCAGCTTGGCCGGGAGTGGGACCACCTCCTACGAGCAGTACTTC. The chain carries TRBV5-6 and TRBJ2-7, with D possibly being TRBD2 (6 bases). The CDR3 extends over 17 amino acids. CDR1 and CDR2 (germline): SGHDT, YYEEEE. The V gene lost 0 bases and the J gene lost 0 bases, with 16 bases spanning the gap.

In nucleotides, the CDR3 is TGTGCCAGCAGTTACGACGGGCTCGAAAATGAGCAGTTCTTC. As protein: CASSYDGLENEQFF. This chain links TRBV6-5 with TRBJ2-1; D uncertain. V shed 2 bases and J shed 7 bases, with 12 bases lying between them. The CDR3 covers 14 residues. Germline V gene sequence: CDR1 MNHEY, CDR2 SVGAGI.

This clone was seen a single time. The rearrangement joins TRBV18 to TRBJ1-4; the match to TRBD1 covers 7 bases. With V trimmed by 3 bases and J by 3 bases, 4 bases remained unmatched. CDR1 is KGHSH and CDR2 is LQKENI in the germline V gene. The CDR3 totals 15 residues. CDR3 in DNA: TGTGCCAGCTCACCCCCGACAGGGTCTAATGAAAAACTGTTTTTT. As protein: CASSPPTGSNEKLFF.